The source of this T cell receptor (beta chain) is a study of shared clonotypes between healthy human individuals. General study points: Some clonotypes were shared by all four sorted-subset donors, while others were not shared. The non-shared ones had lower generation probabilities than the shared ones.

Using immunoSEQ multiplex PCR, the repertoire was profiled, and TCRdb retains in-frame clones only, with some absent. The top ten clones hold 15% to 20% of a sample with about 320,000 clones, around 90% of them seen once. A note on this clone: What it binds is unknown.

V shed 0 bases and J shed 7 bases, with 12 bases lying between them. The germline gives CDR1 GTSNPN, CDR2 SVGIG (reference sequence). CDR3 length equals 13 residues. Sequencing was carried out using memory CD8+ T cells sorted from blood. Subset denoted: CD45RO+ cells pooled with CCR7-negative TemRA cells. The TCR originated in a young man in good health. V and J are TRBV30 and TRBJ1-1; D may be TRBD1 (6 bases). The CDR3 loop reads CAWSVGGADEAFF. CDR3 coding DNA: TGTGCCTGGAGTGTCGGGGGCGCGGATGAAGCTTTCTTT.